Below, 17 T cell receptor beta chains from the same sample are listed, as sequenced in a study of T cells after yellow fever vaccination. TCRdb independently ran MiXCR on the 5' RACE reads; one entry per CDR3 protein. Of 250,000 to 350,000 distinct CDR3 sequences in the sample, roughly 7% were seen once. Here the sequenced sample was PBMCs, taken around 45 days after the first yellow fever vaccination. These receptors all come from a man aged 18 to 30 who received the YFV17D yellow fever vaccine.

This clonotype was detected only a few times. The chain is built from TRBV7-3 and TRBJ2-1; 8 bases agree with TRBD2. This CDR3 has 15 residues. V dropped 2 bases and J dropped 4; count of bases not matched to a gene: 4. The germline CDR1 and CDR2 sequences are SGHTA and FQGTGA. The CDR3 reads CASSLERGSYNEQFF. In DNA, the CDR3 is TGTGCCAGCAGCTTAGAGCGGGGGAGTTACAATGAGCAGTTCTTC.

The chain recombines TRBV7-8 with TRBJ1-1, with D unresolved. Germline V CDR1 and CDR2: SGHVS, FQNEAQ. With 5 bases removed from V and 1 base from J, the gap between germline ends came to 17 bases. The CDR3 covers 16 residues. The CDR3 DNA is TGTGCCAGCAGCCTAGACCGGGGAGGGAAGAACACTGAAGCTTTCTTT. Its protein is CASSLDRGGKNTEAFF.

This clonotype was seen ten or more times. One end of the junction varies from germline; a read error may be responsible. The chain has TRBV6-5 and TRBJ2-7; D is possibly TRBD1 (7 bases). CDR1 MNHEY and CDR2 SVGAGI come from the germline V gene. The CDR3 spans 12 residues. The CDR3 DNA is TGTGCCAGCAGAACAGGGGCCGGAGGGGTGAACTTC. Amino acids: CASRTGAGGVNF.

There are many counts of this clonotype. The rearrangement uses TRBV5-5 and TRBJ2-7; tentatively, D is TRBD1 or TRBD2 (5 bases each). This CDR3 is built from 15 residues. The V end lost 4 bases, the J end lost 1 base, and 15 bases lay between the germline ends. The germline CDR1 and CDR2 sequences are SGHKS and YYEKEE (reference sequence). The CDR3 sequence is CASSRTGTESYEQYV. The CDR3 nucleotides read TGTGCCAGCAGCAGAACCGGGACGGAATCCTACGAGCAGTACGTC.

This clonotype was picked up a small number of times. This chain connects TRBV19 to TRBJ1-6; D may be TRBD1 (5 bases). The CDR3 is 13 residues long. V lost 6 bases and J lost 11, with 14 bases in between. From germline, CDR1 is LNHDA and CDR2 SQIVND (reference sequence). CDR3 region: CASSRRVRAPLHF. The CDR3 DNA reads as TGTGCCAGTAGCCGCAGGGTTCGTGCACCCCTCCACTTT.

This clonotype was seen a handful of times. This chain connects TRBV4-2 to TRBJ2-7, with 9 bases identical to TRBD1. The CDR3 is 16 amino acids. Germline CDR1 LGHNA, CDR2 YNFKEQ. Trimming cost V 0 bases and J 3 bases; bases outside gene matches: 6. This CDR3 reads CASSQDTGGMVYEQYF. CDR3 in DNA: TGTGCCAGCAGCCAAGACACAGGGGGCATGGTCTACGAGCAGTACTTC.

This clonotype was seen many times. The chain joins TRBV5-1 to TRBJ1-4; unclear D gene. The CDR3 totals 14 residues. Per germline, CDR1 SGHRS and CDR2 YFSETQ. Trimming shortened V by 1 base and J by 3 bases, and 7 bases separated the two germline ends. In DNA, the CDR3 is TGCGCCAGCAGCTTGTCTAGTGCTAATGAAAAACTGTTTTTT. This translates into CASSLSSANEKLFF.

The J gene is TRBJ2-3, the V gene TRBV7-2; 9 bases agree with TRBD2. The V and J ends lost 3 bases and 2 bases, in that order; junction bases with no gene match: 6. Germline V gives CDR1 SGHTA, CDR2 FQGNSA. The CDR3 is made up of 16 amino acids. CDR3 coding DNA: TGTGCCAGCAGCTTGCGCGCGGGGGGGCTCACAGATACGCAGTATTTT. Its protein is CASSLRAGGLTDTQYF.

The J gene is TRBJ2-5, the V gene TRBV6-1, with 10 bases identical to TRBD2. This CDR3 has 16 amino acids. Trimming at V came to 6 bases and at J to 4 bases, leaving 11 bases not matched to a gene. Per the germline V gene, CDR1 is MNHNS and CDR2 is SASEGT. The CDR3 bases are TGTGCCAGCAGCCCCACTCCCCAGCGGGGGGGAGAGACCCAGTACTTC. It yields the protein CASSPTPQRGGETQYF.

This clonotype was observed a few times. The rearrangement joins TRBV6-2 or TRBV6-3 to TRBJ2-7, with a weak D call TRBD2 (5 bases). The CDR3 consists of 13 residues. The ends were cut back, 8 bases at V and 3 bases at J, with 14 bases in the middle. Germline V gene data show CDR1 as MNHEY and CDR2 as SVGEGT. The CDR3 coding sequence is TGTGCCAGCTCCCATGGACTCAGCTACGAGCAGTACGTC. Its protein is CASSHGLSYEQYV.

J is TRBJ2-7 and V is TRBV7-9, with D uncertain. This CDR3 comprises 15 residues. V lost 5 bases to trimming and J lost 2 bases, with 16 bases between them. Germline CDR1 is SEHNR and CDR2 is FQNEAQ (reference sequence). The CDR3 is CASSLYLDQAYEQYV. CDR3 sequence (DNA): TGTGCCAGCAGCCTGTACCTGGATCAGGCCTACGAGCAGTACGTC.

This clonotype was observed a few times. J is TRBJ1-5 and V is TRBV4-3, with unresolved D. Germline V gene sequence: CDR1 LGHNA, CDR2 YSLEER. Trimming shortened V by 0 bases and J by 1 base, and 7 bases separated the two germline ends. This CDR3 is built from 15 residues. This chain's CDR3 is CASSQDRRSNQPQHF. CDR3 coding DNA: TGCGCCAGCAGCCAAGATCGGCGGAGCAATCAGCCCCAGCATTTT.

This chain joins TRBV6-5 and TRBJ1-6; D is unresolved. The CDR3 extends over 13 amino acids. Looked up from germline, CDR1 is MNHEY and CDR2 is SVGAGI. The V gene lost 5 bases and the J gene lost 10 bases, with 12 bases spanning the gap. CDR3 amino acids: CASSLTQSSPLHF. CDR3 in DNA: TGTGCCAGCAGTCTGACTCAGTCGTCACCCCTCCACTTT.

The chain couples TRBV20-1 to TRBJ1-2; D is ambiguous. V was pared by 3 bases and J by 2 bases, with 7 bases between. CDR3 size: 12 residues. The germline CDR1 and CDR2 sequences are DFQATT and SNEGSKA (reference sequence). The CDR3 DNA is TGCAGTGCTAGTAGACCGAACTATGGCTACACCTTC. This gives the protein CSASRPNYGYTF.

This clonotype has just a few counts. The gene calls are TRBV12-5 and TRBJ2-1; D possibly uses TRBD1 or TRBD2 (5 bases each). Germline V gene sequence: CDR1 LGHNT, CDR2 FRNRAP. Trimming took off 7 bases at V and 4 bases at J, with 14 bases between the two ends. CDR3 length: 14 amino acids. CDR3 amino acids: CASAWDGMYNEQFF. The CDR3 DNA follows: TGTGCTAGTGCCTGGGACGGAATGTACAATGAGCAGTTCTTC. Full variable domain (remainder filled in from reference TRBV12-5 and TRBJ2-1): DARVTQTPRHKVTEMGQEVTMRCQPILGHNTVFWYRQTMMQGLELLAYFRNRAPLDDSGMPKDRFSAEMPDATLATLKIQPSEPRDSAVYFCASAWDGMYNEQFFGPGTRLTVL.

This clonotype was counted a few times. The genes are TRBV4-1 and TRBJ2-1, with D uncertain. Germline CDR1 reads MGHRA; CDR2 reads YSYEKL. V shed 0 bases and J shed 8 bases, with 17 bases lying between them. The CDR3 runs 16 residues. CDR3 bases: TGCGCCAGCAGCCAAGACGGTAATACCTTTAGGGATGAGCAGTTCTTC. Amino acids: CASSQDGNTFRDEQFF.

The DNA for the CDR3 is TGCGCCAGCAGCCAAGGAATTTCAGGGAGAAATCAGCCCCAGCATTTT. Its protein is CASSQGISGRNQPQHF. This chain connects TRBV4-3 to TRBJ1-5, with D tentatively TRBD1 (5 bases). This CDR3 spans 16 amino acids. V was shortened by 1 base and J by 4 bases, with 14 bases between the two germline ends. Germline CDR1 reads LGHNA; CDR2 reads YSLEER.